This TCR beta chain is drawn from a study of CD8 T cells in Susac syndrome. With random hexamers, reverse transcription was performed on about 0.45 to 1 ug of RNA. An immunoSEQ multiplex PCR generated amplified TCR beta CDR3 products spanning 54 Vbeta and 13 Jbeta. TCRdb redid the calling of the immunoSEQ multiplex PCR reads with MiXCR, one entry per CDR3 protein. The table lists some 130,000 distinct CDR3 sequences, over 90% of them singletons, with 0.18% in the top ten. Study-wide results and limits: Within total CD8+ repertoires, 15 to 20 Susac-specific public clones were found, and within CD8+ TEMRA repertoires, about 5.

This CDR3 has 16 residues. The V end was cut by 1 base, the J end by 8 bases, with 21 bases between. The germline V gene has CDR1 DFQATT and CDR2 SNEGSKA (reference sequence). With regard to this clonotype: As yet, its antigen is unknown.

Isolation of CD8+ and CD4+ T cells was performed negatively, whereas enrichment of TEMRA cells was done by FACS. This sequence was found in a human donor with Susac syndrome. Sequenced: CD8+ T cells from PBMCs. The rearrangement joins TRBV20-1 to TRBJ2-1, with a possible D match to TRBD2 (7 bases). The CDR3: CSARVPSGGRGDEQFF. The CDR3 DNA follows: TGCAGTGCTAGAGTCCCCTCGGGTGGGAGGGGGGATGAGCAGTTCTTC.